Below, 7 T cell receptor beta chains from the same sample are listed, as sequenced in a study of cytomegalovirus exposure and HLA in healthy donors. The primer mix had 60 Vbeta and 13 Jbeta primers. Sequencing was performed with immunoSEQ multiplex PCR; in TCRdb, only in-frame clones are kept and a portion is missing. The sample shows about 160,000 clones, roughly 80% of them seen only once. Material for sequencing was PBMCs. Source of these receptors: a man between 35 and 55 years old in good health and CMV-seronegative.

The count of this clone is one. V usage is TRBV7-8 and J usage is TRBJ2-2; 7 bases agree with TRBD2. The CDR3 runs 14 residues. The V segment lost 6 bases and the J segment 5 bases; nucleotides outside the gene matches: 6. The germline gives CDR1 SGHVS, CDR2 FQNEAQ. CDR3: CASSPGGKTGELFF. CDR3 bases: TGTGCCAGCAGTCCGGGGGGAAAAACCGGGGAGCTGTTTTTT.

V gene TRBV5-1 combines with J gene TRBJ2-7, with TRBD1 as a possible D gene (6 bases). The CDR3 spans 12 residues. V shed 0 bases and J shed 6 bases, with 7 bases lying between them. The germline V gene has CDR1 SGHRS and CDR2 YFSETQ. This chain's CDR3 is CASSLGGLEQYF. In DNA, the CDR3 is TGCGCCAGCAGCTTGGGGGGGCTCGAGCAGTACTTC. The full variable domain, in which reference TRBV5-1 and TRBJ2-7 provide the parts outside the CDR3, is KAGVTQTPRYLIKTRGQQVTLSCSPISGHRSVSWYQQTPGQGLQFLFEYFSETQRNKGNFPGRFSGRQFSNSRSEMNVSTLELGDSALYLCASSLGGLEQYFGPGTRLTVT.

The rearrangement joins TRBV29-1 to TRBJ1-5, with a weak D call TRBD1 (5 bases). The V end lost 4 bases, the J end lost 3 bases, and 7 bases lay between the germline ends. In germline, CDR1 is SQVTM, CDR2 ANQGSEA. The CDR3 loop spans 12 amino acids. The CDR3 sequence: CSVGGTNQPQHF. The CDR3 coding sequence is TGCAGCGTTGGCGGGACCAATCAGCCCCAGCATTTT.

The V and J genes are TRBV28 and TRBJ2-7; D may be TRBD1 (5 bases). Germline values: CDR1 MDHEN, CDR2 SYDVKM. Trimming removed 8 bases at V and 4 bases at J, with 9 bases between. This CDR3 is 11 amino acids long. Here the CDR3 DNA reads TGTGCCAGCGTTGACAGTTACGAGCAGTACTTC. This gives the protein CASVDSYEQYF. The full variable domain, with the rest looked up from reference TRBV28 and TRBJ2-7, is DVKVTQSSRYLVKRTGEKVFLECVQDMDHENMFWYRQDPGLGLRLIYFSYDVKMKEKGDIPEGYSVSREKKERFSLILESASTNQTSMYLCASVDSYEQYFGPGTRLTVT.

This clone was observed once. The chain is built from TRBV27 and TRBJ1-1, with D perhaps TRBD1 (6 bases). The CDR3 loop spans 14 amino acids. The V gene lost 6 bases and the J gene lost 1 base, with 12 bases spanning the gap. Looked up from germline, CDR1 is MNHEY and CDR2 is SMNVEV (reference sequence). Written as DNA, the CDR3 is TGTGCCAGCAGGACACAGGGCGGGAACACTGAAGCTTTCTTT. Protein product: CASRTQGGNTEAFF.

The chain links TRBV29-1 to TRBJ1-6; D not certain. Looked up from germline, CDR1 is SQVTM and CDR2 is ANQGSEA. Trimming removed 5 bases from V and 14 bases from J, with 16 bases in between. CDR3 length: 12 residues. CDR3 region: CSVYSPAGTLHF. The DNA for the CDR3 is TGCAGCGTTTATAGCCCTGCCGGAACCCTCCACTTT.

The chain is built from TRBV7-9 and TRBJ2-5; D is perhaps TRBD1 (6 bases). Trimming took 4 bases from V and 2 from J, leaving 11 bases between them. Germline V gives CDR1 SEHNR, CDR2 FQNEAQ (reference sequence). This CDR3 is built from 14 residues. The CDR3 coding sequence is TGTGCCAGCAGCTCCTACAGGGATCAAGAGACCCAGTACTTC. It codes for CASSSYRDQETQYF.